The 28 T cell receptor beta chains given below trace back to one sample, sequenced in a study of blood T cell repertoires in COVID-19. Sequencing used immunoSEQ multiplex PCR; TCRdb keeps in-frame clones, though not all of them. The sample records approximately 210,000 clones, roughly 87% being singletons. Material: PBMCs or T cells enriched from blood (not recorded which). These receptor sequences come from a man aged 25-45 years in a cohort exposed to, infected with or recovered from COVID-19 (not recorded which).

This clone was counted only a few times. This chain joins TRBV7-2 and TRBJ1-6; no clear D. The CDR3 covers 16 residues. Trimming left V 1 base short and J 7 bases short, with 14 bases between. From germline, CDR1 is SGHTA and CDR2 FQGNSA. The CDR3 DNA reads TGTGCCAGCAGCTTAGGGGCCGGCACCCAGAATTCACCCCTCCACTTT. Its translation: CASSLGAGTQNSPLHF.

Here the CDR3 reads CASSVRQGPPSGNTIYF. In DNA form, the CDR3 reads TGTGCCAGCAGCGTACGACAGGGCCCACCATCTGGAAACACCATATATTTT. V and J are TRBV7-9 and TRBJ1-3; 7 bases line up with TRBD1. The V gene end was trimmed by 5 bases and the J gene end by 1 base; junction bases not matched to a gene: 11. The CDR3 totals 17 residues. Germline assignment: CDR1 SEHNR and CDR2 FQNEAQ (reference sequence).

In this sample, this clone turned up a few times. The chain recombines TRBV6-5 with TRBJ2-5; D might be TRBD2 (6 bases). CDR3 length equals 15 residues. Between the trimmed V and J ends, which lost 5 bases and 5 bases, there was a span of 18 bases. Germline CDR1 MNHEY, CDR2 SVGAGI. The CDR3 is CASSPEGRVKETQYF. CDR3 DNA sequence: TGTGCCAGCAGTCCGGAGGGCCGGGTTAAGGAGACCCAGTACTTC.

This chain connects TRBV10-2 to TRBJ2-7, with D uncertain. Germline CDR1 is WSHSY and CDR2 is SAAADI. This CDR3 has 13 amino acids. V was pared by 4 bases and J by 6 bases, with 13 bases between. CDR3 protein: CASSVQVLREQYF. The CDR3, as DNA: TGCGCCAGCAGTGTTCAGGTTCTGCGCGAGCAGTACTTC.

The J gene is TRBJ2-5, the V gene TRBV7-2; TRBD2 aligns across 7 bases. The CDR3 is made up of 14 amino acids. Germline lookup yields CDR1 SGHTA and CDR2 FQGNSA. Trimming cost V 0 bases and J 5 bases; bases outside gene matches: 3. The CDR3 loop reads CASSLAGGSETQYF. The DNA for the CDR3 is TGTGCCAGCAGCTTAGCGGGCGGGAGTGAGACCCAGTACTTC.

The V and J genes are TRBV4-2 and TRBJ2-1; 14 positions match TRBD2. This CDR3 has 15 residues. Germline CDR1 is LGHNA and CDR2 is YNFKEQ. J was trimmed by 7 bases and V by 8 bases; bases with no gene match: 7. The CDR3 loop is CASAGLAGGRNEQFF. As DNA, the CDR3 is TGTGCCAGCGCTGGACTAGCGGGAGGTAGAAATGAGCAGTTCTTC.

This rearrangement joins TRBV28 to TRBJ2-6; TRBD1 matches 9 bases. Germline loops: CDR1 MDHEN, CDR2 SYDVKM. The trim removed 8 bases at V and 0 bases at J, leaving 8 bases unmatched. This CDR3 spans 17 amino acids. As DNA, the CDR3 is TGTGCCAGCGGCGGGACAGGGCTACTCTCTGGGGCCAACGTCCTGACTTTC. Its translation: CASGGTGLLSGANVLTF.

CDR3 in amino acids: CAISEGGQAGTEAFF. CDR3 sequence (DNA): TGTGCCATCAGTGAGGGGGGACAGGCGGGCACTGAAGCTTTCTTT. The rearrangement joins TRBV10-3 to TRBJ1-1; 8 bases align to TRBD1. Losses at the gene ends were 2 bases for V and 4 bases for J; bases not matched to a gene: 6. CDR1 and CDR2 (germline): ENHRY, SYGVKD. The CDR3 runs to 15 residues.

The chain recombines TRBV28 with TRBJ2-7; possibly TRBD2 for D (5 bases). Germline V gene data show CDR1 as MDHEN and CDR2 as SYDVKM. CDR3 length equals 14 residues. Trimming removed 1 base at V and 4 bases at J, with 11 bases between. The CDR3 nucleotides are TGTGCCAGCAGTTTATTGGGCAGAGGGTACGAGCAGTACTTC. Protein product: CASSLLGRGYEQYF.

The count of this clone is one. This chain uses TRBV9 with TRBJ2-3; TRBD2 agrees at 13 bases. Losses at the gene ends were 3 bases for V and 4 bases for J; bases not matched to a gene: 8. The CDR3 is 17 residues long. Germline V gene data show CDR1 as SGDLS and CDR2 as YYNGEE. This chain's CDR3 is CASSAGGLAGVADTQYF. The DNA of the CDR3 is TGTGCCAGCAGCGCAGGTGGACTAGCGGGAGTTGCAGATACGCAGTATTTT. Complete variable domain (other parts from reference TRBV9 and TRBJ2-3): DSGVTQTPKHLITATGQRVTLRCSPRSGDLSVYWYQQSLDQGLQFLIQYYNGEERAKGNILERFSAQQFPDLHSELNLSSLELGDSALYFCASSAGGLAGVADTQYFGPGTRLTVL.

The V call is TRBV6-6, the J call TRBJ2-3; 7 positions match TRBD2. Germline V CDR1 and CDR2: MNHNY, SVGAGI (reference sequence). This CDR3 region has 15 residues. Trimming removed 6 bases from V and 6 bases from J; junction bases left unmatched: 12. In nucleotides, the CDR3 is TGTGCCAGCAGGGCTAGCGGATGGGGAGGGGATACGCAGTATTTT. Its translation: CASRASGWGGDTQYF.

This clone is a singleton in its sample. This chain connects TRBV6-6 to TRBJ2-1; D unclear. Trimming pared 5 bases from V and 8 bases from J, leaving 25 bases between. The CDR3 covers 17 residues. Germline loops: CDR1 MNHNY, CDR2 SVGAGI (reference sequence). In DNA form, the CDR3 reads TGTGCCAGCAGTCCGCATAGGCAGGCTCTTGTATCCCATGAGCAGTTCTTC. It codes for CASSPHRQALVSHEQFF.

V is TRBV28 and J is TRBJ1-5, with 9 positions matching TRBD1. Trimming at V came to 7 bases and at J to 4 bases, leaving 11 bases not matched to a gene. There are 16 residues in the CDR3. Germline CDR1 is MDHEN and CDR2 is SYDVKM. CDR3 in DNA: TGTGCCAGCACCTCTGCCGGGACAGGGCTTAATCAGCCCCAGCATTTT. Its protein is CASTSAGTGLNQPQHF.

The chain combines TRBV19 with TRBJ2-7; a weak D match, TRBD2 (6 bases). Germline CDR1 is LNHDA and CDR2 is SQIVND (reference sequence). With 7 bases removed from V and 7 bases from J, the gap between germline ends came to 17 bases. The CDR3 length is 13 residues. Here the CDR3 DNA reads TGTGCCAGTACCCCCCGGCCGGGAGTTGAGCAGTACTTC. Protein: CASTPRPGVEQYF.

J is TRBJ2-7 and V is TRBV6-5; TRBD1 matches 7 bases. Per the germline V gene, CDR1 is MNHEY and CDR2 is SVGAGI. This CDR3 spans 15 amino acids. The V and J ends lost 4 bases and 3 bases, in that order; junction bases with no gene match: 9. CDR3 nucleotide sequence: TGTGCCAGCAGTTCTCCTCGGACAGGCCGCTACGAGCAGTACTTC. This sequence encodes CASSSPRTGRYEQYF.

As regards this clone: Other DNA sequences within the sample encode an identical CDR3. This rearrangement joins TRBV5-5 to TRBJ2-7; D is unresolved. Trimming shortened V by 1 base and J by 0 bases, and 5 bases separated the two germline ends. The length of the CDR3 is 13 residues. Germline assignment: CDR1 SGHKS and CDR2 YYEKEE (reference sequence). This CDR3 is CASSLTSSYEQYF. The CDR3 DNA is TGTGCCAGCAGCTTGACGAGCTCCTACGAGCAGTACTTC.

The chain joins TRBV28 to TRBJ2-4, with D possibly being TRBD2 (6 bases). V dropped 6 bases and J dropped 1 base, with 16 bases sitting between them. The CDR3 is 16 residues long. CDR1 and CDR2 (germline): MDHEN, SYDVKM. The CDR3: CASRGGLSWAKNIQYF. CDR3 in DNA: TGTGCCAGCAGGGGTGGACTATCCTGGGCCAAAAACATTCAGTACTTC.

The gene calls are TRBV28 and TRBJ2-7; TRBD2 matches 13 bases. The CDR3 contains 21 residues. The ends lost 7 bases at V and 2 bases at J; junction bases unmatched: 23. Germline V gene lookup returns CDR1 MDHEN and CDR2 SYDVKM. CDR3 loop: CASTSSLPGTSGTIGTYEQYF. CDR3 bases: TGTGCCAGCACCTCCAGCCTTCCCGGGACTAGCGGGACGATCGGAACCTACGAGCAGTACTTC.

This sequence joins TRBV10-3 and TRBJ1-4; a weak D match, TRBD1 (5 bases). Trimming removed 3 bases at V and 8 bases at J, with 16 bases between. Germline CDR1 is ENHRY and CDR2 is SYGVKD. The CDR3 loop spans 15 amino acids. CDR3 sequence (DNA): TGTGCCATCAGTGATATTGGGGCGAAAGGGGAAAAACTGTTTTTT. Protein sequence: CAISDIGAKGEKLFF.

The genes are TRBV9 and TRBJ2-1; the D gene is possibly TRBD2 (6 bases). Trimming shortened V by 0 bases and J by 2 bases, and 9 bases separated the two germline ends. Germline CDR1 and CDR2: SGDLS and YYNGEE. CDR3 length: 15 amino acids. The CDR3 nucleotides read TGTGCCAGCAGCGTAGTCGGGAGCGCCTACAATGAGCAGTTCTTC. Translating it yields CASSVVGSAYNEQFF.

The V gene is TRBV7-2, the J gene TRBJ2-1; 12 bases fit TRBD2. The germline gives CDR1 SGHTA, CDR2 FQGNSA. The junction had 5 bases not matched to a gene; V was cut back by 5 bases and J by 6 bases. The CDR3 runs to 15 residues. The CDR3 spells CASSPTSGSTNEQFF. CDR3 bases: TGTGCCAGCAGCCCGACTAGCGGGAGTACCAATGAGCAGTTCTTC.

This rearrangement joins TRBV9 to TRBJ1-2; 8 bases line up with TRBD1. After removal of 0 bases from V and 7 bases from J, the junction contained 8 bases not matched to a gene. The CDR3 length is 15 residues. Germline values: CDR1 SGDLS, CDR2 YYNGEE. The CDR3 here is CASSVEGQDFSGYTF. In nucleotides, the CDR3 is TGTGCCAGCAGCGTAGAGGGACAGGATTTCTCTGGCTACACCTTC.

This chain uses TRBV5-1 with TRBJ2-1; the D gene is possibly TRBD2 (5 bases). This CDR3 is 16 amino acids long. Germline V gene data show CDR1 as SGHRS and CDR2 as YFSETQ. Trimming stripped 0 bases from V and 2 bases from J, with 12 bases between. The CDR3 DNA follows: TGCGCCAGCAGCTTGGGACACTCGACTACCTACAATGAGCAGTTCTTC. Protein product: CASSLGHSTTYNEQFF.

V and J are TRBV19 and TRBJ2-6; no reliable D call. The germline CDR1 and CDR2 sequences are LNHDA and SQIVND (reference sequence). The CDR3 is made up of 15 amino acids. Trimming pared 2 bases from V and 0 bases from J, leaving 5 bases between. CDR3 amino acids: CASSIIHSGANVLTF. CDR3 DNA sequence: TGTGCCAGTAGTATAATACACTCTGGGGCCAACGTCCTGACTTTC.

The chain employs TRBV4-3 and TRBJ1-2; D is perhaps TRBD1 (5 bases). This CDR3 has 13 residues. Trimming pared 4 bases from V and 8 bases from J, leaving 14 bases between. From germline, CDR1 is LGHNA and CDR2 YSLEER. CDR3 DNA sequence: TGCGCCAGCAGCCCCGGGACTTGGCAAGGCTACACCTTC. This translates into CASSPGTWQGYTF.

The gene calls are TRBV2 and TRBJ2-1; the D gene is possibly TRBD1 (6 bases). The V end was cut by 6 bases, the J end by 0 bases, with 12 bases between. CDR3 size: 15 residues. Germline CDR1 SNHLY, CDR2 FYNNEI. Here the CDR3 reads CASSGTPSSYNEQFF. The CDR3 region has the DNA TGTGCCAGCAGCGGGACACCAAGCTCCTACAATGAGCAGTTCTTC.

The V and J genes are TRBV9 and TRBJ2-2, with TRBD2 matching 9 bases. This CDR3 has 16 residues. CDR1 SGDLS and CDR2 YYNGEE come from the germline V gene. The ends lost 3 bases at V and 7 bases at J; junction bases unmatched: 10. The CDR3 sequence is CASSAPGTSKSGELFF. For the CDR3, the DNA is TGTGCCAGCAGCGCCCCCGGGACTAGCAAAAGCGGGGAGCTGTTTTTT.

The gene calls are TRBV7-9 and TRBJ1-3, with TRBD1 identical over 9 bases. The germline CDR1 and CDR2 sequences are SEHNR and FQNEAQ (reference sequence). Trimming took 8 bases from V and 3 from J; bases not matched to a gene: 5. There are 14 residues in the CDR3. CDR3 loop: CASVPTGGGNTIYF. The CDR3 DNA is TGTGCCAGCGTTCCGACAGGGGGTGGAAACACCATATATTTT.